This entry concerns a single T cell receptor (beta chain). The sample belongs to a study of shared clonotypes between healthy human individuals. This table comes from immunoSEQ multiplex PCR, and its TCRdb copy is limited to in-frame clones, with some not included. The sample records millions of clones, approximately 90% being singletons. The length of the CDR3 is 16 residues. Germline values: CDR1 LNHDA, CDR2 SQIVND (reference sequence). V shed 6 bases and J 2 bases; nucleotides not matched to a gene: 9. The sequencing input was naive CD4+ T cells sorted from blood. The subset here: CD45RA+ positively selected. This sequence was found in a man between 18 and 29 years old in good health. The chain employs TRBV19 and TRBJ1-3; 8 positions match TRBD1. The CDR3, as DNA: TGTGCCAGTAGGCCCGGACAGGGAGAGGCTGGAAACACCATATATTTT. This gives the protein CASRPGQGEAGNTIYF.